This is a list of T cell receptor beta chains from one sample in a study of blood T cell repertoires in COVID-19. The assay was immunoSEQ multiplex PCR, and TCRdb's table has in-frame clones only and misses some. The data contain approximately 190,000 clones, 80% to 90% of them singletons. The sequenced material came from peripheral blood. All receptors derive from a human donor in a cohort sampled during active COVID-19. The CDR3 runs from the conserved cysteine through the conserved F or W. A D gene is named only where the DNA matches it firmly. The size field is filled for only some rows; it gives once, few, many or a size class.

j_call clone_size d_call v_call cdr3_aa cdr3_nt
TRBJ1-3 . TRBD1 TRBV4-1 CASSPISDRVTGNTIYF TGCGCCAGCAGCCCCATCAGCGACAGGGTAACTGGAAACACCATATATTTT
TRBJ2-5 . TRBD1 TRBV12-3/TRBV12-4 CASIRTGEETQYF TGTGCCAGCATTAGGACAGGGGAGGAAACCCAGTACTTC
TRBJ2-3 . . TRBV5-4 CASSLAGPPPTDTQYF TGTGCCAGCAGCTTGGCGGGTCCACCCCCCACAGATACGCAGTATTTT
TRBJ2-2 . . TRBV3-1/TRBV3-2 CASSRLTGELFF TGTGCCAGCAGCCGACTAACCGGGGAGCTGTTTTTT
TRBJ1-5 . . TRBV19 CASSIPRQPNQPQHF TGTGCCAGTAGTATACCCCGACAGCCAAATCAGCCCCAGCATTTT
TRBJ2-5 . TRBD2 TRBV5-1 CASSQNPPSGAQETQYF TGCGCCAGCAGCCAGAACCCGCCTAGCGGAGCACAAGAGACCCAGTACTTC
TRBJ2-3 once TRBD2 TRBV5-1 CASSLGVAGASTDTQYF TGCGCCAGCAGCTTGGGAGTAGCGGGGGCTAGCACAGATACGCAGTATTTT
TRBJ1-2 . . TRBV25-1 CASSEWGGAYGYTF TGTGCCAGCAGTGAGTGGGGGGGGGCCTATGGCTACACCTTC
TRBJ1-1 . . TRBV6-5 CASSTYKGYTEAFF TGTGCCAGCAGTACATACAAGGGGTACACTGAAGCTTTCTTT
TRBJ2-2 . TRBD1 TRBV25-1 CASTPSGTGGIGELFF TGTGCCAGCACCCCATCTGGGACAGGGGGTATCGGGGAGCTGTTTTTT
TRBJ1-1 . . TRBV18 CASSRVTGGSRTEAFF TGTGCCAGCTCACGGGTGACGGGAGGGTCAAGGACTGAAGCTTTCTTT
TRBJ2-7 . . TRBV28 CASRVPGRVYEQYF TGTGCCAGCAGGGTCCCGGGCAGGGTGTACGAGCAGTACTTC
TRBJ1-6 . . TRBV5-1 CASSLAQGLNSPLHF TGCGCCAGCAGCTTGGCCCAGGGGTTGAATTCACCCCTCCACTTT
TRBJ1-1 . . TRBV7-6 CASSVTLNTEAFF TGTGCCAGCAGCGTAACATTGAACACTGAAGCTTTCTTT
TRBJ2-3 . . TRBV2 CASTVFRDTLTDTQYF TGTGCCAGCACTGTCTTCCGGGACACCCTAACAGATACGCAGTATTTT
TRBJ1-5 . . TRBV5-1 CASSLTGASNQPQHF TGCGCCAGCAGCTTGACAGGCGCTAGCAATCAGCCCCAGCATTTT
TRBJ1-2 . . TRBV27 CASSLSPRGVRANYGYTF TGTGCCAGCAGTTTATCGCCCCGGGGTGTGAGGGCTAACTATGGCTACACCTTC
TRBJ2-1 . . TRBV5-1 CASRVLDTYNEQFF TGCGCCAGCAGGGTCCTCGACACCTACAATGAGCAGTTCTTC
TRBJ2-3 . . TRBV2 CASGKGILLSTDTQYF TGTGCCAGCGGTAAAGGTATCCTCCTCAGCACAGATACGCAGTATTTT
TRBJ2-7 . . TRBV7-2 CASSLQGGEPRIYEQYF TGTGCCAGCAGCTTACAGGGAGGAGAGCCCCGAATTTACGAGCAGTACTTC
TRBJ1-1 . . TRBV6-5 CASWRKYVNTEAFF TGTGCCAGCTGGCGGAAATATGTGAACACTGAAGCTTTCTTT
TRBJ2-3 . . TRBV7-2 CASSYELAHTDTQYF TGTGCCAGCAGTTACGAATTAGCGCACACAGATACGCAGTATTTT
TRBJ1-5 . . TRBV6-5 CASRAPGASQPQHF TGTGCCAGCCGGGCTCCAGGGGCATCTCAGCCCCAGCATTTT
TRBJ1-5 . TRBD1 TRBV2 CASSPIRQGNQPQHF TGTGCCAGCAGTCCAATTCGACAGGGAAATCAGCCCCAGCATTTT
TRBJ2-5 . . TRBV11-2 CASSLRETQYF TGTGCCAGCAGCTTGCGGGAGACCCAGTACTTC
TRBJ2-7 . TRBD2 TRBV27 CASSLGTSGYEQYF TGTGCCAGCAGTTTGGGGACTAGCGGATACGAGCAGTACTTC
TRBJ2-6 . TRBD1 TRBV27 CASSPRTGGYSGANVLTF TGTGCCAGCAGCCCGAGGACAGGGGGCTACTCTGGGGCCAACGTCCTGACTTTC
TRBJ1-4 . . TRBV5-4 CASSLSTDNEKLFF TGTGCCAGCAGCTTGTCGACAGATAATGAAAAACTGTTTTTT
TRBJ2-1 . . TRBV6-5 CASSLSGFSYNEQFF TGTGCCAGCAGTCTAAGCGGATTCTCCTACAATGAGCAGTTCTTC
TRBJ2-2 . . TRBV12-3/TRBV12-4 CASSPLIAGELFF TGTGCCAGCAGCCCCCTAATAGCGGGGGAGCTGTTTTTT
TRBJ1-2 once TRBD1 TRBV10-3 CAISEGTGGYTF TGTGCCATCAGTGAAGGGACAGGAGGCTACACCTTC
TRBJ2-3 . . TRBV5-1 CASTPNLDTQYF TGCGCCAGCACCCCCAACTTGGATACGCAGTATTTT
TRBJ2-3 . . TRBV29-1 CSVEVGSTDTQYF TGCAGCGTTGAGGTCGGGAGCACAGATACGCAGTATTTT
TRBJ2-1 . . TRBV12-3/TRBV12-4 CASTEYNEQFF TGTGCCAGCACTGAGTACAATGAGCAGTTCTTC
TRBJ2-1 . . TRBV2 CARGDSYNEQFF TGTGCCAGAGGGGATTCCTACAATGAGCAGTTCTTC
TRBJ2-4 . . TRBV21-1 CASSTRKYSKNIQYF TGTGCCAGCAGCACAAGAAAGTACTCCAAAAACATTCAGTACTTC
TRBJ2-7 . TRBD2 TRBV3-1/TRBV3-2 CASSPGTSGRLTYEQYF TGTGCCAGCAGCCCCGGGACTAGCGGGAGGTTAACCTACGAGCAGTACTTC
TRBJ1-1 . . TRBV6-5 CATTPTDTRNTEAFF TGTGCCACCACCCCGACGGACACAAGGAACACTGAAGCTTTCTTT
TRBJ1-1 . TRBD1 TRBV5-1 CASSLEGQDSAWTEAFF TGCGCCAGCAGCTTGGAGGGACAGGACTCCGCGTGGACTGAAGCTTTCTTT
TRBJ1-4 . . TRBV5-1 CASSDYVGGLNEKLFF TGCGCCAGCAGCGATTACGTAGGGGGTCTTAATGAAAAACTGTTTTTT
TRBJ2-1 . TRBD2 TRBV4-1 CASRERDPLAGTSYNEQFF TGCGCCAGCCGAGAAAGGGACCCTCTAGCGGGGACCTCCTACAATGAGCAGTTCTTC
TRBJ1-1 . . TRBV18 CASSPIPVEGGFEAFF TGTGCCAGCTCACCGATACCGGTTGAGGGTGGATTTGAAGCTTTCTTT
TRBJ2-3 . TRBD1 TRBV29-1 CSVRQGSTDTQYF TGCAGCGTACGACAGGGTAGCACAGATACGCAGTATTTT
TRBJ2-2 . . TRBV5-6 CASSLGRTGTGELFF TGTGCCAGCAGCTTGGGTCGGACTGGCACCGGGGAGCTGTTTTTT
TRBJ2-5 . TRBD2 TRBV7-9 CASGGRPETQYF TGTGCCAGCGGCGGGAGACCGGAGACCCAGTACTTC
TRBJ1-1 . . TRBV5-1 CASSRELETEAFF TGCGCCAGCAGCCGCGAGCTCGAGACTGAAGCTTTCTTT
TRBJ2-7 . TRBD1 TRBV19 CASSVTGGDYEQYF TGTGCCAGTAGTGTGACAGGGGGCGATTACGAGCAGTACTTC
TRBJ2-7 . . TRBV6-5 CASSPTGPGEQYF TGTGCCAGCAGTCCGACAGGTCCAGGCGAGCAGTACTTC
TRBJ2-3 . . TRBV28 CAITETGTHGSDTQYF TGTGCCATAACCGAAACCGGGACCCACGGGAGTGATACGCAGTATTTT
TRBJ2-5 once . TRBV7-8 CASRLGAQETQYF TGTGCCAGCAGGTTGGGGGCCCAAGAGACCCAGTACTTC
TRBJ2-1 . . TRBV6-1 CASSEFGIGYEQFF TGTGCCAGCAGTGAATTCGGTATCGGTTATGAGCAGTTCTTC